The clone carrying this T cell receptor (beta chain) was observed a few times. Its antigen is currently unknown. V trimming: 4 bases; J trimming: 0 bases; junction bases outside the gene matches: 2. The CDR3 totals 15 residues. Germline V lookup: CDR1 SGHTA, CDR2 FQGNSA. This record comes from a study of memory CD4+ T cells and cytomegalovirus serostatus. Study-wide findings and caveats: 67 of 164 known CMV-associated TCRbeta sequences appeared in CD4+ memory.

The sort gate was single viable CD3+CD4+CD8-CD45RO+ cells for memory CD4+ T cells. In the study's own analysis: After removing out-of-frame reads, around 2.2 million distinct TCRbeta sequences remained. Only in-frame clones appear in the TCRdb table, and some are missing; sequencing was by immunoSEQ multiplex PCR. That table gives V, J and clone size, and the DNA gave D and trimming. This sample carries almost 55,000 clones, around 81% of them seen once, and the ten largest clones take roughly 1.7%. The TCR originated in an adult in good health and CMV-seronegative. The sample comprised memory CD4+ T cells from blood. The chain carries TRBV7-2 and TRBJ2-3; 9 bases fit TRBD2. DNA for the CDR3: TGTGCCAGCAGCTCTAGCGGGGTCAGCACAGATACGCAGTATTTT. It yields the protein CASSSSGVSTDTQYF.